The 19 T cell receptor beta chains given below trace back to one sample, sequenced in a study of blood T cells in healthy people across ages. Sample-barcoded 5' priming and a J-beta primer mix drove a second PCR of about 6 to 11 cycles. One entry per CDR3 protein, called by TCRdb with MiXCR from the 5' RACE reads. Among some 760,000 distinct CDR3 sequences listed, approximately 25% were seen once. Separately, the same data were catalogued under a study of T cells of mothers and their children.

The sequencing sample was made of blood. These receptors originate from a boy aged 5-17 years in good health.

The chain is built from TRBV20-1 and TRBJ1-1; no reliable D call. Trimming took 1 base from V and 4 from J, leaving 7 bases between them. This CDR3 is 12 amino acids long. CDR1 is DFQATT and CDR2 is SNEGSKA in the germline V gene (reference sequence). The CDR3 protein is CSARGGVTEAFF. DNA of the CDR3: TGCAGTGCTAGAGGGGGTGTCACTGAAGCTTTCTTT.

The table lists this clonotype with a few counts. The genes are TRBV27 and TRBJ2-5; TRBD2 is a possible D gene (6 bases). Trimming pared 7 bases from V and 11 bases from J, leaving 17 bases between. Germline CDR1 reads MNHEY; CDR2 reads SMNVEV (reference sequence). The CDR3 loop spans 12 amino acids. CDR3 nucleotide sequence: TGTGCCAGCATTAAACCATCGGGGGAGCAGTACTTC. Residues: CASIKPSGEQYF.

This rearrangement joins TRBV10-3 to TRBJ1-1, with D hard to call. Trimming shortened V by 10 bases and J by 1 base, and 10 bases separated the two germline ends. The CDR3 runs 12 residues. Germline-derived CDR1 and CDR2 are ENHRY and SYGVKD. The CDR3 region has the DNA TGTGCCACCAGGAGGGAGAACACTGAAGCTTTCTTT. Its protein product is CATRRENTEAFF.

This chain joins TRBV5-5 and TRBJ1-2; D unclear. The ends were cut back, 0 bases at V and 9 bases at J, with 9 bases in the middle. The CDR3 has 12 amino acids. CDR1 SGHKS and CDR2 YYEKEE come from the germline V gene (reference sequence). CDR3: CASSLADLRYTF. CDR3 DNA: TGTGCCAGCAGCTTGGCAGATCTTCGCTACACCTTC.

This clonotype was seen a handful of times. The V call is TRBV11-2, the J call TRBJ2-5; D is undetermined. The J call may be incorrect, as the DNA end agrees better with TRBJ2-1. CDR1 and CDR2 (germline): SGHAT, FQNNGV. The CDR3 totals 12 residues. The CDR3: CASSFVVNEQFF. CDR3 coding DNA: TGTGCCAGCAGCTTTGTTGTCAATGAGCAGTTCTTC.

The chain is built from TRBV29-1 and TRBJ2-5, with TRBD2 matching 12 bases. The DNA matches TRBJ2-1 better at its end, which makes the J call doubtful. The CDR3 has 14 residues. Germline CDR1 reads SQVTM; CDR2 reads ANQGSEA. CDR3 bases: TGCAGCGCTTCGACTAGCGGGAGCCCCAATGAGCAGTTCTTC. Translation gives CSASTSGSPNEQFF.

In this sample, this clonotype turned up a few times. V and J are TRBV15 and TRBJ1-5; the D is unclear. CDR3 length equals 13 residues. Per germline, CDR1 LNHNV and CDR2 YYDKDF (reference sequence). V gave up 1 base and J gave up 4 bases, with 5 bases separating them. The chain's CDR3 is CATSRVGNQPQHF. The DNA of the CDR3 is TGTGCCACCAGCAGAGTGGGGAATCAGCCCCAGCATTTT.

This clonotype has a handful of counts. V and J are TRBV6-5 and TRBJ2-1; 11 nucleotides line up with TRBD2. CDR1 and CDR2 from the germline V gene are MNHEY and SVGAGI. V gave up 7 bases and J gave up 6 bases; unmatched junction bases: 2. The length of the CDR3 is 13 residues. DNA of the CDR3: TGTGCCAGCATAGCGGGAGGGCGCAATGAGCAGTTCTTC. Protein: CASIAGGRNEQFF.

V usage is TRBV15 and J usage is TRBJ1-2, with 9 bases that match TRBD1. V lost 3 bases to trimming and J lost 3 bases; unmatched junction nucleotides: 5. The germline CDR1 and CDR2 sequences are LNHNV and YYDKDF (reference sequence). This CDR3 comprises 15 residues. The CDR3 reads CATSSSDRGHYGYTF. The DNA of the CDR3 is TGTGCCACCAGCAGCTCGGACAGGGGACACTATGGCTACACCTTC.

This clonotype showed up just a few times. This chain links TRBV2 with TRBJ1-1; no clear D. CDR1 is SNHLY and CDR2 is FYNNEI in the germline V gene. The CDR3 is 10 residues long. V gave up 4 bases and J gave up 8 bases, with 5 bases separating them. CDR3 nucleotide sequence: TGTGCCAGCAGTGGCCTCGAAGCTTTCTTT. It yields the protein CASSGLEAFF. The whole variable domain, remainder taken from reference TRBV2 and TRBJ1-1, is EPEVTQTPSHQVTQMGQEVILRCVPISNHLYFYWYRQILGQKVEFLVSFYNNEISEKSEIFDDQFSVERPDGSNFTLKIRSTKLEDSAMYFCASSGLEAFFGQGTRLTVV.

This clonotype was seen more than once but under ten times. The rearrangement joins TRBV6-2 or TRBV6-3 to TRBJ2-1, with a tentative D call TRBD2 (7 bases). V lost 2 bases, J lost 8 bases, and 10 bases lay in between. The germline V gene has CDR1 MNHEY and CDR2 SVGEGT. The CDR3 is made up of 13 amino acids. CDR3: CASSYGGGDEQFF. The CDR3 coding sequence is TGTGCCAGCAGTTACGGCGGGGGCGATGAGCAGTTCTTC.

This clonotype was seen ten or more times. CDR3 sequence reads: CASSQTPPREPQHF. As DNA, the CDR3 is TGTGCCAGCAGTCAAACCCCACCAAGGGAGCCCCAGCATTTT. The V call is TRBV2, the J call TRBJ1-5; D not resolved. Trimming stripped 5 bases from V and 8 bases from J, with 16 bases between. CDR3 length: 14 residues. The germline V gene has CDR1 SNHLY and CDR2 FYNNEI.

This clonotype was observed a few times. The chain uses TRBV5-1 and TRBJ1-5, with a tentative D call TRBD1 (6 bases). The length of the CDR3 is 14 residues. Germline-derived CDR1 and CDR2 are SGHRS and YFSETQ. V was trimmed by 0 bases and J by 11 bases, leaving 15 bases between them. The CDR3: CASSLAGDLRTQHF. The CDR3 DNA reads TGCGCCAGCAGCTTGGCAGGGGACCTCAGGACCCAGCATTTT.

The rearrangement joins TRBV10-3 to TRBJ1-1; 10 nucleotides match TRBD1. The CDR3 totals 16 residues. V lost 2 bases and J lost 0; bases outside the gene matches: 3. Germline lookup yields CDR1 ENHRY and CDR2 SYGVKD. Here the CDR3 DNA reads TGTGCCATCAGTGAGCCGGGACAGGGGATGAACACTGAAGCTTTCTTT. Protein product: CAISEPGQGMNTEAFF.

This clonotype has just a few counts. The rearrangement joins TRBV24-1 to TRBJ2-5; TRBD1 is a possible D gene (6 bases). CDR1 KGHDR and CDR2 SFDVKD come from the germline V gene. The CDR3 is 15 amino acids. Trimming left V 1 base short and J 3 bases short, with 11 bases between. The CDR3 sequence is CATSDLTTGKETQYF. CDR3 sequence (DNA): TGTGCCACCAGTGATTTAACAACAGGGAAAGAGACCCAGTACTTC.

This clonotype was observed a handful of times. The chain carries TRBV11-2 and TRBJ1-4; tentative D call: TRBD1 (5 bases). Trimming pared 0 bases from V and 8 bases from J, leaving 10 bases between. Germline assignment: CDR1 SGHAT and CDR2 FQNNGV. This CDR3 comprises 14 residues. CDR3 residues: CASSLDTGGEKLFF. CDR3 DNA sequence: TGTGCCAGCAGCTTAGATACAGGCGGCGAAAAACTGTTTTTT.

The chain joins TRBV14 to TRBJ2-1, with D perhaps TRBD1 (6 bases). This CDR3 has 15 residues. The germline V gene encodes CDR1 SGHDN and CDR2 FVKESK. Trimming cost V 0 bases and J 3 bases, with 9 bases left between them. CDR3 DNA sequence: TGTGCCAGCAGCCAAGACAGGGGTGGCTACAATGAGCAGTTCTTC. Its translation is CASSQDRGGYNEQFF.

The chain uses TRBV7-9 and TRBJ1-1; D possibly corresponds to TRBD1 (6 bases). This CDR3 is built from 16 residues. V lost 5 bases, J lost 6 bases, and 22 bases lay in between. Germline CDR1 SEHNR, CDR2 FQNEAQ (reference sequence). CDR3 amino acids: CASSTPPRGLNSEAFF. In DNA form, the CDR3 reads TGTGCCAGCAGCACACCTCCGCGGGGGCTAAATTCTGAAGCTTTCTTT.

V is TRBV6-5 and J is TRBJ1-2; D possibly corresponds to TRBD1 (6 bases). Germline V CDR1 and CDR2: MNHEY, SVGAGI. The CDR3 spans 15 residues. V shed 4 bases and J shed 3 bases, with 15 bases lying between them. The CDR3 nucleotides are TGTGCCAGCAGTTCACAACAGGGTTTTGACTATGGCTACACCTTC. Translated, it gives CASSSQQGFDYGYTF.